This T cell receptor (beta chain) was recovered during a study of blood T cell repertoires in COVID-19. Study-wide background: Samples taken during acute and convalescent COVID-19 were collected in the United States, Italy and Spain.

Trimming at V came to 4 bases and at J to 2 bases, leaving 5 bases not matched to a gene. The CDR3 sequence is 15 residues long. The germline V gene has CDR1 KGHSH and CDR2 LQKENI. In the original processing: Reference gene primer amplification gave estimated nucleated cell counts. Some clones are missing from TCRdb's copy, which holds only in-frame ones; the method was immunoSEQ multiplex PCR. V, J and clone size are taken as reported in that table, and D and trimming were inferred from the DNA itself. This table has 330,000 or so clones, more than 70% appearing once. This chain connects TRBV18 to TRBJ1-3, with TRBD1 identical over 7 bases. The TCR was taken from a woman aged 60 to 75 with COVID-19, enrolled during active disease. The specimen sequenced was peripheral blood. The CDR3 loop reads CASSLGTDAGNTIYF. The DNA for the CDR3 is TGTGCCAGCTCACTAGGGACAGATGCTGGAAACACCATATATTTT.